Listed below are T cell receptor beta chains from one sample, sequenced in a study of PD-1 blockade in classical Hodgkin lymphoma. The data were produced by immunoSEQ multiplex PCR, yet TCRdb's version contains in-frame clones alone and is incomplete. The sample carries some 43,000 clones, around 87% recorded once. The sample in question was peripheral blood mononuclear cells (PBMCs), obtained before the second cycle of nivolumab. These receptors originate from a human donor with classical Hodgkin lymphoma. Each CDR3 is given with its conserved first and last residue. A D gene is named only where the DNA matches it firmly. The listing skips clone size in some rows; elsewhere it reads once, few, many or a size class.

j_call clone_size v_call d_call cdr3_nt cdr3_aa
TRBJ2-7 . TRBV2 . TGTGCCATAATCTCAACCGGGACTGCTTCCTACGAGCAGTACTTC CAIISTGTASYEQYF
TRBJ2-7 . TRBV10-3 TRBD2 TGTGCCATCAGTGAGTCCCCGGGGGGACGGTCCCTCTACGAGCAGTACTTC CAISESPGGRSLYEQYF
TRBJ2-1 once TRBV5-1 TRBD2 TGCGCCAGCAGGACTAACATCAGGACTAGCGGGGCCAATGAGCAGTTCTTC CASRTNIRTSGANEQFF
TRBJ1-6 few TRBV5-1 . TGCGCCAGCAGCTTGGGTTGGGGTAGAAATTCACCCCTCCACTTT CASSLGWGRNSPLHF
TRBJ2-1 . TRBV7-8 TRBD2 TGTGCCAGCAGCTTAGTTCTAGCGGGGTCGGGCGGTGAGCAGTTCTTC CASSLVLAGSGGEQFF
TRBJ2-1 . TRBV21-1 . TGTGCCAGCAGCGAATTCTCGGGACCGACCGTCGGGGAGCAGTTCTTC CASSEFSGPTVGEQFF
TRBJ1-2 medium-sized TRBV9 TRBD1 TGTGCCAGCAGCACAACAGGGGGCGCCTCTGGCTACACCTTC CASSTTGGASGYTF
TRBJ1-3 few TRBV10-1 . TGCGCCAGCAGTGAGTCGGGATTTAGCTCTGGAAACACCATATATTTT CASSESGFSSGNTIYF
TRBJ2-1 few TRBV9 TRBD2 TGTGCCAGCAGCGCTTCCGGGACTAGCGGTAATGAGCAGTTCTTC CASSASGTSGNEQFF
TRBJ2-7 . TRBV19 TRBD2 TGTGCCAGTAAGGTAGCGGGGAACTACGAGCAGTACTTC CASKVAGNYEQYF
TRBJ2-7 . TRBV11-2 TRBD2 TGTGCCAGCAGCCCGACTAGCGGGAGCTACGAGCAGTACTTC CASSPTSGSYEQYF
TRBJ2-3 . TRBV6-1 . TGTGCCAGCAGTGAAATGGGGGCGGGGATCACAGATACGCAGTATTTT CASSEMGAGITDTQYF
TRBJ2-2 . TRBV2 TRBD2 TGTGCCAGCCGAGCGGGGTTTACCGGGGAGCTGTTTTTT CASRAGFTGELFF
TRBJ2-3 . TRBV6-5 TRBD2 TGTGCCAGCAGACACCTTAGCGGGAATTCAGATACGCAGTATTTT CASRHLSGNSDTQYF
TRBJ2-3 . TRBV19 . TGTGCCAGTAGTACCACGGGCACAGATACGCAGTATTTT CASSTTGTDTQYF
TRBJ2-7 few TRBV28 TRBD1 TGTGCCAGCAGGGAAGCACAGGGGATTACCTACGAGCAGTACTTC CASREAQGITYEQYF
TRBJ1-1 . TRBV5-1 . TGCGCCAGCAGCTCGGGGGTGGATGAAGCTTTCTTT CASSSGVDEAFF
TRBJ1-2 . TRBV9 TRBD1 TGTGCCAGCAGCGTGCACCGGGACAGGGGAACCTATGGCTACACCTTC CASSVHRDRGTYGYTF
TRBJ2-1 . TRBV7-9 . TGTGCCAGCAGCCAGACTAGTTGGGAGCAGTTCTTC CASSQTSWEQFF
TRBJ2-2 . TRBV27 . TGTGCCAGTCGGGGTCGCCATACCGGGGAGCTGTTTTTT CASRGRHTGELFF
TRBJ1-1 . TRBV28 TRBD1 TGTGCCAGCAGGCAAGGGGGCAGCGGCACTGAAGCTTTCTTT CASRQGGSGTEAFF
TRBJ2-1 . TRBV28 . TGTGCCAGCAGTCCTCAGGGTTACAATGAGCAGTTCTTC CASSPQGYNEQFF
TRBJ2-3 . TRBV7-8 . TGTGCCAGCAGCTTGTTGGATACGCAGTATTTT CASSLLDTQYF
TRBJ2-1 . TRBV7-9 TRBD2 TGTGCCAGCAGCCCGACTAGCGGGGTCGGGTACAATGAGCAGTTCTTC CASSPTSGVGYNEQFF
TRBJ1-6 . TRBV7-2 TRBD1 TGTGCCAGCAGCTTCCCGGGACAGGGAGGGTCACCCCTCCACTTT CASSFPGQGGSPLHF
TRBJ1-1 few TRBV28 TRBD1 TGTGCCAGCAGTTTGGATGGGACAGGAAATGAAGCTTTCTTT CASSLDGTGNEAFF
TRBJ2-2 . TRBV2 TRBD2 TGTGCCAGCAGTTTCCTACTAGCGGGGGGGCCCGGGGAGCTGTTTTTT CASSFLLAGGPGELFF
TRBJ1-2 . TRBV5-4 . TGTGCCAGCAGTCCAATAGGGACACTGTATGGCTACACCTTC CASSPIGTLYGYTF
TRBJ2-7 . TRBV12-5 . TGTGCTAGTGGTTTGGGGACGGGCTACGAGCAGTACTTC CASGLGTGYEQYF
TRBJ1-6 once TRBV18 TRBD1 TGTGCCAGCTCACCACTGGGGACAGGGGAATCACCCCTCCACTTT CASSPLGTGESPLHF
TRBJ1-2 . TRBV4-1 . TGCGCCAGCAGCCAAGCGCAGGGATGGGATAGCTATGGCTACACCTTC CASSQAQGWDSYGYTF
TRBJ2-7 . TRBV19 . TGTGCCAGTAGTATTAGACAGTACCACGAGCAGTACTTC CASSIRQYHEQYF
TRBJ2-7 . TRBV25-1 . TGTGCCAGCAGTGGGGGGCGGAGACAGACCTACGAGCAGTACTTC CASSGGRRQTYEQYF
TRBJ2-1 . TRBV9 . TGTGCCAGCAGCGTAGACACGGATGGATTCAATGAGCAGTTCTTC CASSVDTDGFNEQFF
TRBJ2-4 . TRBV5-4 . TGTGCCAGCAGCCGTCGGGATAATCTAGCCAAAAACATTCAGTACTTC CASSRRDNLAKNIQYF
TRBJ2-7 . TRBV5-6 TRBD1 TGTGCCAGCAGCCCCGGGACAGGGCGCGAGCAGTACTTC CASSPGTGREQYF
TRBJ2-6 once TRBV29-1 TRBD2 TGCAGCGTTGAAGATCTGGGCGTCGGGAGGGGGGCCAACGTCCTGACTTTC CSVEDLGVGRGANVLTF
TRBJ1-5 few TRBV2 . TGTGCCAGCAGCGGACACCCTAGCAATCAGCCCCAGCATTTT CASSGHPSNQPQHF
TRBJ1-3 . TRBV6-5 . TGTGCCGCAGGGAGCTCTGGAAACACCATATATTTT CAAGSSGNTIYF
TRBJ1-5 . TRBV7-2 TRBD1 TGTGCCAGCAGCTTAAGACAGGGGTGGAATCAGCCCCAGCATTTT CASSLRQGWNQPQHF
TRBJ1-1 . TRBV18 . TGTGCCAGCTCACGATATGGACAGAAGAACACTGAAGCTTTCTTT CASSRYGQKNTEAFF
TRBJ2-3 . TRBV6-6 . TGTGCCAGCGGGGGAAGCACAGATACGCAGTATTTT CASGGSTDTQYF
TRBJ2-5 . TRBV5-5 . TGTGCCAGCAGCTTGGAGGGGCAGACAGAGACCCAGTACTTC CASSLEGQTETQYF
TRBJ1-1 once TRBV27 . TGTGCCAGCAGTTCCACGGGACAGAACACTGAAGCTTTCTTT CASSSTGQNTEAFF
TRBJ2-7 . TRBV7-6 TRBD1 TGTGCCAGCAGCTTAGCTACTATGGGGACAGGTCCTTACGAGCAGTACTTC CASSLATMGTGPYEQYF
TRBJ1-1 few TRBV6-1 . TGTGCCAGCAGTGTGAGGGTCCTTGGAAACACTGAAGCTTTCTTT CASSVRVLGNTEAFF
TRBJ2-2 . TRBV7-3 TRBD1 TGTGCCAGCAGCCCAAACCGACAGGGGACCGGGGAGCTGTTTTTT CASSPNRQGTGELFF
TRBJ2-5 . TRBV7-6 . TGTGCCAGCAGCTTAGTGCTAGCCCTAGGGACCCCACACGAGACCCAGTACTTC CASSLVLALGTPHETQYF
TRBJ2-1 few TRBV19 . TGTGCCAGTAGGATATACAATGAGCAGTTCTTC CASRIYNEQFF
TRBJ1-5 . TRBV6-5 . TGTGCCAGCAGGCCCACAGAAAATAGCAATCAGCCCCAGCATTTT CASRPTENSNQPQHF
TRBJ2-1 . TRBV7-9 . TGTGCCAGCAGGAGTTGGAGCTCCTACAATGAGCAGTTCTTC CASRSWSSYNEQFF